Listed here are 7 T cell receptor beta chains from one sample, sequenced in a study of cytomegalovirus exposure and HLA in healthy donors. The PCR had 60 Vbeta and 13 Jbeta primers. Using immunoSEQ multiplex PCR, the repertoire was profiled, and TCRdb retains in-frame clones only, with some absent. The data contain around 88,000 clones, roughly 70% of them singletons. The sample was PBMCs. The receptors come from a male donor in good health and CMV-seronegative.

V and J are TRBV4-3 and TRBJ1-4; 11 bases match TRBD1. The V gene's germline CDR1 is LGHNA and CDR2 YSLEER. The CDR3 runs to 16 residues. V lost 1 base to trimming and J lost 3 bases; unmatched junction nucleotides: 1. CDR3 protein: CASSQGGQGANEKLFF. In DNA form, the CDR3 reads TGCGCCAGCAGCCAAGGGGGACAGGGGGCTAATGAAAAACTGTTTTTT.

The V gene is TRBV7-9, the J gene TRBJ1-5; 8 bases agree with TRBD1. CDR1 is SEHNR and CDR2 is FQNEAQ in the germline V gene (reference sequence). V lost 1 base and J lost 0; bases outside the gene matches: 5. This CDR3 comprises 17 residues. CDR3 residues: CASSLGQGANSNQPQHF. The DNA for the CDR3 is TGTGCCAGCAGCTTAGGTCAGGGGGCTAATAGCAATCAGCCCCAGCATTTT.

The V call is TRBV5-1, the J call TRBJ2-7; 7 nucleotides line up with TRBD1. The CDR3 is 17 residues long. Trimming cost V 4 bases and J 1 base; bases outside gene matches: 14. Germline assignment: CDR1 SGHRS and CDR2 YFSETQ. This CDR3 is CASSRLRDRIQSYEQYF. In nucleotides, the CDR3 is TGCGCCAGCAGCCGACTCCGGGACAGAATTCAGTCCTACGAGCAGTACTTC.

This chain uses TRBV4-2 with TRBJ2-3; 8 nucleotides match TRBD2. CDR1 is LGHNA and CDR2 is YNFKEQ in the germline V gene. V shed 4 bases and J 7 bases; nucleotides not matched to a gene: 13. This CDR3 comprises 16 residues. The CDR3 region is CASSPTGTRVTNTQYF. CDR3 nucleotide sequence: TGTGCCAGCAGCCCAACCGGGACTAGGGTGACCAATACGCAGTATTTT.

J is TRBJ1-1 and V is TRBV18; D gene ambiguous. The V end lost 6 bases, the J end lost 0 bases, and 17 bases lay between the germline ends. This CDR3 has 16 amino acids. CDR1 is KGHSH, CDR2 LQKENI, per germline. The CDR3 region is CASSPIEGIMNTEAFF. The CDR3 region has the DNA TGTGCCAGCTCCCCCATTGAGGGAATAATGAACACTGAAGCTTTCTTT.

The chain is built from TRBV4-1 and TRBJ2-2, with TRBD2 identical over 14 bases. The CDR3 loop spans 20 amino acids. V lost 3 bases, J lost 0 bases, and 9 bases stayed unmatched. Germline V gene lookup returns CDR1 MGHRA and CDR2 YSYEKL. The CDR3 bases are TGCGCCAGCAGCCAGCTCCCGGGACTAGCGGGAGCTTCGAACACCGGGGAGCTGTTTTTT. Protein: CASSQLPGLAGASNTGELFF.

This clone came up a few times. CDR3 loop: CASSRETSGGNEQFF. The DNA for the CDR3 is TGTGCCAGCAGCCGGGAGACTAGCGGGGGGAATGAGCAGTTCTTC. This chain links TRBV6-1 with TRBJ2-1, with 13 bases matching TRBD2. The V and J ends lost 6 bases and 7 bases, in that order; junction bases with no gene match: 6. Per the germline V gene, CDR1 is MNHNS and CDR2 is SASEGT. The CDR3 totals 15 residues.